The source of this TCR beta chain is a study of shared clonotypes between healthy human individuals. This clone was recorded a few times. Clones were read by immunoSEQ multiplex PCR, and TCRdb kept only the in-frame ones, dropping some. The data contain 600,000 to 750,000 clones, approximately 79% of them singletons. The V gene end was trimmed by 5 bases and the J gene end by 7 bases; junction bases not matched to a gene: 27. Per germline, CDR1 MDHEN and CDR2 SYDVKM. The CDR3 has 21 residues. The clonotype originates from a woman between 25 and 40 years old in good health. Material for sequencing was memory CD4+ T cells sorted from blood. The subset was: CD45RA-negative fraction. The chain combines TRBV28 with TRBJ2-1; 9 bases agree with TRBD1. This chain's CDR3 is CASSPDRTSNRGQVVQNEQFF. CDR3 nucleotides: TGTGCCAGCAGTCCCGACAGAACCTCGAACAGGGGGCAGGTTGTACAGAATGAGCAGTTCTTC.